The 18 T cell receptor beta chains in this list originate from one sample, sequenced in a study of T cell responses to AZD1222 COVID-19 vaccine. Only in-frame clones appear in the TCRdb table, and some are missing; sequencing was by immunoSEQ multiplex PCR. The sample holds more than 70,000 clones, approximately 90% seen once. This sample comprised peripheral blood, obtained 28 days after the second AZD1222 dose. The receptor source for this set is an adult who received the AZD1222 COVID-19 vaccine.

The chain employs TRBV14 and TRBJ2-5; TRBD2 matches at 7 bases. The CDR3 has 16 residues. Losses at the gene ends were 1 base for V and 4 bases for J; bases not matched to a gene: 9. Looked up from germline, CDR1 is SGHDN and CDR2 is FVKESK. The chain's CDR3 is CASSQAFWAGAETQYF. The CDR3 DNA sequence: TGTGCCAGCAGCCAAGCTTTTTGGGCGGGAGCAGAGACCCAGTACTTC. Full variable domain (rest looked up from reference TRBV14 and TRBJ2-5): EAGVTQFPSHSVIEKGQTVTLRCDPISGHDNLYWYRRVMGKEIKFLLHFVKESKQDESGMPNNRFLAERTGGTYSTLKVQPAELEDSGVYFCASSQAFWAGAETQYFGPGTRLLVL.

This chain joins TRBV24-1 and TRBJ2-2; a weak D match, TRBD1 (5 bases). This CDR3 has 16 residues. Between the trimmed V and J ends, which lost 3 bases and 5 bases, there was a span of 15 bases. Germline V gene sequence: CDR1 KGHDR, CDR2 SFDVKD. The CDR3 sequence: CATSDLARAGTGELFF. The CDR3, as DNA: TGTGCCACCAGTGATCTCGCCAGGGCCGGAACCGGGGAGCTGTTTTTT.

J is TRBJ1-2 and V is TRBV25-1; 8 bases align to TRBD1. The CDR3 spans 13 residues. J was trimmed by 2 bases and V by 9 bases; bases with no gene match: 5. The V gene's germline CDR1 is MGHDK and CDR2 SYGVNS. The DNA for the CDR3 is TGTGCCAGTTCGGACAGGGCCAACTATGGCTACACCTTC. This sequence encodes CASSDRANYGYTF.

The chain uses TRBV7-2 and TRBJ2-7; D may be TRBD1 (6 bases). CDR1 is SGHTA, CDR2 FQGNSA, per germline. The CDR3 is 13 amino acids. The V gene lost 1 base and the J gene lost 3 bases, with 7 bases spanning the gap. The CDR3 sequence: CASSLEGVYEQYF. As DNA, the CDR3 is TGTGCCAGCAGCTTAGAGGGGGTCTACGAGCAGTACTTC.

The V call is TRBV6-5, the J call TRBJ1-5; D is perhaps TRBD1 (5 bases). The CDR3 covers 16 residues. Germline V lookup: CDR1 MNHEY, CDR2 SVGAGI. V was trimmed by 0 bases and J by 7 bases, leaving 16 bases between them. CDR3 residues: CASSYSGDRRGQPQHF. The CDR3 bases are TGTGCCAGCAGTTACTCGGGGGACCGTCGAGGACAGCCCCAGCATTTT.

The rearrangement uses TRBV28 and TRBJ1-3; D is ambiguous. The CDR3 extends over 14 amino acids. V gave up 3 bases and J gave up 4 bases, with 10 bases separating them. In germline, CDR1 is MDHEN, CDR2 SYDVKM. CDR3 amino acids: CASSFGRPGNTIYF. CDR3 nucleotide sequence: TGTGCCAGCAGTTTCGGCAGGCCCGGAAACACCATATATTTT.

V is TRBV28 and J is TRBJ1-2; possibly TRBD1 for D (6 bases). The CDR3 contains 16 residues. Germline V gene data show CDR1 as MDHEN and CDR2 as SYDVKM. Between the trimmed V and J ends, which lost 6 bases and 4 bases, there was a span of 21 bases. This CDR3 is CASSPQGSVKGYGYTF. Written as DNA, the CDR3 is TGTGCCAGCAGCCCTCAGGGGAGTGTAAAAGGCTATGGCTACACCTTC.

The rearrangement joins TRBV7-2 to TRBJ2-3, with D unresolved. Trimming took 5 bases from V and 5 from J, leaving 23 bases between them. Germline V gives CDR1 SGHTA, CDR2 FQGNSA. The CDR3 contains 17 residues. CDR3 in amino acids: CASSGYRSDLELDTQYF. The DNA for the CDR3 is TGTGCCAGCAGCGGTTACCGTTCGGATCTCGAGTTAGATACGCAGTATTTT.

The V gene is TRBV27, the J gene TRBJ2-7, with TRBD2 as a possible D gene (6 bases). The germline V and J ends were trimmed by 8 bases and 0 bases, with 14 bases remaining between them. Germline values: CDR1 MNHEY, CDR2 SMNVEV (reference sequence). This CDR3 has 14 amino acids. For the CDR3, the DNA is TGTGCCAGCGTCCCCCGGGGGAGCTCCTACGAGCAGTACTTC. This codes for CASVPRGSSYEQYF.

The chain is built from TRBV6-5 and TRBJ1-1; D is undetermined. V was trimmed by 4 bases and J by 8 bases, leaving 11 bases between them. Germline assignment: CDR1 MNHEY and CDR2 SVGAGI. The CDR3 is made up of 12 amino acids. Written as DNA, the CDR3 is TGTGCCAGCAGTTTGGGAAATCCAGAAGCTTTCTTT. It codes for CASSLGNPEAFF.

The chain recombines TRBV5-4 with TRBJ2-3; D is possibly TRBD1 (5 bases). This CDR3 region has 14 residues. Between the trimmed V and J ends, which lost 0 bases and 4 bases, there was a span of 9 bases. Germline CDR1 SGHNT, CDR2 YYREEE (reference sequence). The CDR3 sequence is CASSLGVGADTQYF. CDR3 DNA: TGTGCCAGCAGCTTGGGGGTAGGGGCAGATACGCAGTATTTT.

The J gene is TRBJ1-5, the V gene TRBV7-2; D gene uncertain. The CDR3 runs to 12 residues. Germline assignment: CDR1 SGHTA and CDR2 FQGNSA. V lost 5 bases and J 10 bases, leaving 12 bases between the germline ends. The CDR3 DNA follows: TGTGCCAGCAGCACCCTGGGGTTACCCCAGCATTTT. Translation: CASSTLGLPQHF.

The chain has TRBV5-6 and TRBJ2-5; 11 bases agree with TRBD1. CDR3 length equals 14 residues. Germline CDR1 reads SGHDT; CDR2 reads YYEEEE. Trimming removed 4 bases from V and 5 bases from J; junction bases left unmatched: 4. DNA of the CDR3: TGTGCCAGCAGCGGGGACAGGGGGGCGGAGACCCAGTACTTC. It specifies CASSGDRGAETQYF.

This clone was seen only once. CDR3 sequence: CSVRTGKFSQPQHF. In DNA, the CDR3 is TGCAGCGTTAGGACAGGAAAGTTTAGTCAGCCCCAGCATTTT. The chain joins TRBV29-1 to TRBJ1-5, with TRBD1 matching over 7 bases. Germline V gene sequence: CDR1 SQVTM, CDR2 ANQGSEA. Trimming took 5 bases from V and 6 from J; bases not matched to a gene: 10. The CDR3 contains 14 residues. Complete variable domain (other parts from reference TRBV29-1 and TRBJ1-5): SAVISQKPSRDICQRGTSLTIQCQVDSQVTMMFWYRQQPGQSLTLIATANQGSEATYESGFVIDKFPISRPNLTFSTLTVSNMSPEDSSIYLCSVRTGKFSQPQHFGDGTRLSIL.

This clone was recorded only once. The genes are TRBV11-3 and TRBJ1-1; 8 nucleotides match TRBD1. Germline assignment: CDR1 SGHNT and CDR2 YENEEA. This CDR3 is built from 14 residues. The junction had 5 bases not matched to a gene; V was cut back by 4 bases and J by 4 bases. As DNA, the CDR3 is TGTGCCAGCAGCTCCGGGACAGGAAGCACTGAAGCTTTCTTT. This encodes CASSSGTGSTEAFF.

The chain employs TRBV7-9 and TRBJ2-7; 10 bases line up with TRBD2. Per germline, CDR1 SEHNR and CDR2 FQNEAQ (reference sequence). Losses at the gene ends were 3 bases for V and 5 bases for J; bases not matched to a gene: 7. The CDR3 is 15 amino acids. CDR3 in amino acids: CASSFSTSGTNEQYF. Written as DNA, the CDR3 is TGTGCCAGCAGCTTCAGTACTAGCGGGACGAACGAGCAGTACTTC.

V is TRBV7-8 and J is TRBJ1-5, with D unclear. This CDR3 comprises 14 residues. Trimming left V 7 bases short and J 0 bases short, with 10 bases between. The germline V gene encodes CDR1 SGHVS and CDR2 FQNEAQ. For the CDR3, the DNA is TGTGCCAGCAAGATGACCGGTAGCAATCAGCCCCAGCATTTT. This gives the protein CASKMTGSNQPQHF.

The chain joins TRBV28 to TRBJ2-1; 10 bases match TRBD2. V dropped 5 bases and J dropped 5; count of bases not matched to a gene: 9. Looked up from germline, CDR1 is MDHEN and CDR2 is SYDVKM. This CDR3 is built from 16 residues. The CDR3 reads CASSQRAGGPNNEQFF. The CDR3 DNA sequence: TGTGCCAGCAGTCAACGAGCGGGAGGGCCGAACAATGAGCAGTTCTTC.